This TCR beta chain was obtained from a study of human T cells and chemical hapten exposure. Indicated time point: patch test 3, about 24 weeks after DPC sensitization. Specified treatment: therapeutic diphenylcyclopropenone sensitization with weekly scalp DPC. MiXCR, run by TCRdb on the RACE reads, gives a single entry per CDR3 protein. Found here are tens of thousands of distinct CDR3 sequences, 11% of them singletons; the top ten hold roughly 1.5%. V was trimmed by 4 bases and J by 4 bases, leaving 13 bases between them. CDR1 SQVTM and CDR2 ANQGSEA come from the germline V gene. This CDR3 spans 13 amino acids.

The chain links TRBV29-1 to TRBJ1-1; tentatively, D is TRBD1 (5 bases). The clonotype originates from a woman in her forties or fifties with alopecia areata. Some clones in this sample may be carry-over from other donors' samples. The starting material was whole blood, obtained in connection with sensitization to the hapten diphenylcyclopropenone (DPC). The DNA of the CDR3 is TGCAGCGTTGTCGGAAGGGGATCCACTGAAGCTTTCTTT. Translating it yields CSVVGRGSTEAFF. Based on the CDR3 plus reference TRBV29-1 and TRBJ1-1, the full variable domain is SAVISQKPSRDICQRGTSLTIQCQVDSQVTMMFWYRQQPGQSLTLIATANQGSEATYESGFVIDKFPISRPNLTFSTLTVSNMSPEDSSIYLCSVVGRGSTEAFFGQGTRLTVV.